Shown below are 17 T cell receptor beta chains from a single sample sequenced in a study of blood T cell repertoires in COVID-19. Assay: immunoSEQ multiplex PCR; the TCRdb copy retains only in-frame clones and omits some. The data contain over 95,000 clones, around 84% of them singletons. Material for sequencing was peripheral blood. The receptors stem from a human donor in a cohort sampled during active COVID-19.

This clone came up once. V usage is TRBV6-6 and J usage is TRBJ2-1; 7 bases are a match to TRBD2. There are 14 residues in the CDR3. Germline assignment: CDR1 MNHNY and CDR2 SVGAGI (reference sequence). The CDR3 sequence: CVSCGSRSYNEQFF. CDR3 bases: TGTGTAAGCTGCGGGAGTCGGTCCTACAATGAGCAGTTCTTC.

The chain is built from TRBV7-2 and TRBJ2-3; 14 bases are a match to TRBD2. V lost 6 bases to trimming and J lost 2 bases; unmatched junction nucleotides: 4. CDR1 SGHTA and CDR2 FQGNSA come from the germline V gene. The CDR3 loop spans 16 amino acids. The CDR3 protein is CASRRLAGGPTDTQYF. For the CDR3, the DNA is TGTGCCAGCAGAAGACTAGCGGGGGGGCCCACAGATACGCAGTATTTT.

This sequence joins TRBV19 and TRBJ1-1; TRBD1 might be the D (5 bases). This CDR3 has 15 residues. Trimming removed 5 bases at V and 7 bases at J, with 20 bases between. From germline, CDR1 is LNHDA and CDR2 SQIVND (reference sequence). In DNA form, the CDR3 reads TGTGCCAGTAGTGCGACACAGGACCTATCCCTTGAAGCTTTCTTT. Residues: CASSATQDLSLEAFF.

The CDR3 here is CASSLTGRTEAFF. The CDR3 DNA follows: TGTGCCAGCAGCTTGACAGGGAGGACTGAAGCTTTCTTT. This sequence joins TRBV14 and TRBJ1-1, with 7 bases identical to TRBD1. Germline CDR1 reads SGHDN; CDR2 reads FVKESK. J was trimmed by 5 bases and V by 5 bases; bases with no gene match: 5. The CDR3 has 13 amino acids.

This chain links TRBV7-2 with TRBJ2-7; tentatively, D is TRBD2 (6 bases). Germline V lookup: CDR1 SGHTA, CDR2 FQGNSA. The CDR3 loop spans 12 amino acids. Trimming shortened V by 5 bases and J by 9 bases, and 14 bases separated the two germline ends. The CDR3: CASSLPPGGQYF. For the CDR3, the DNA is TGTGCCAGCAGCCTCCCTCCCGGGGGGCAGTACTTC. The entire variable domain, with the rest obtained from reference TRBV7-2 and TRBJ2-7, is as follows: GAGVSQSPSNKVTEKGKDVELRCDPISGHTALYWYRQSLGQGLEFLIYFQGNSAPDKSGLPSDRFSAERTGGSVSTLTIQRTQQEDSAVYLCASSLPPGGQYFGPGTRLTVT.

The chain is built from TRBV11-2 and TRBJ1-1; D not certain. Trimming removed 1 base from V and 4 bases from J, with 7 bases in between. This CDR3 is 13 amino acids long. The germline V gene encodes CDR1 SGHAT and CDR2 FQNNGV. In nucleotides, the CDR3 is TGTGCCAGCAGCTTAGTTGGCGGCACTGAAGCTTTCTTT. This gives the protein CASSLVGGTEAFF. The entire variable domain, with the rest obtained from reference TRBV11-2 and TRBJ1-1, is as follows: EAGVAQSPRYKIIEKRQSVAFWCNPISGHATLYWYQQILGQGPKLLIQFQNNGVVDDSQLPKDRFSAERLKGVDSTLKIQPAKLEDSAVYLCASSLVGGTEAFFGQGTRLTVV.

In DNA form, the CDR3 reads TGTGCCACCAGTGAAAGGGGGGCGACTAGCGCATACAATGAGCAGTTCTTC. Translating gives CATSERGATSAYNEQFF. This chain uses TRBV24-1 with TRBJ2-1; 8 positions match TRBD2. Germline trimming cut 4 bases from V and 4 bases from J; bases unmatched to any gene: 11. Germline loops: CDR1 KGHDR, CDR2 SFDVKD. The CDR3 is made up of 17 amino acids.

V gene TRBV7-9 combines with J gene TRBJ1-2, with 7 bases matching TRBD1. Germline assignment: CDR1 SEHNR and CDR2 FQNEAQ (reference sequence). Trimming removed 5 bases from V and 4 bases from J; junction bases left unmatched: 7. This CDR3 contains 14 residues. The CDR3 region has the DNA TGTGCCAGCAGCCGCCTGACAGGGCTCTATGGCTACACCTTC. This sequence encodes CASSRLTGLYGYTF.

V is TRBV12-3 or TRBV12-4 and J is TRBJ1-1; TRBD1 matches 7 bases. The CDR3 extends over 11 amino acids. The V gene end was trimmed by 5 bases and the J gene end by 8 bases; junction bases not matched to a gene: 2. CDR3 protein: CASSRTGEAFF. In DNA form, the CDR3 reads TGTGCCAGCAGTCGGACAGGCGAAGCTTTCTTT.

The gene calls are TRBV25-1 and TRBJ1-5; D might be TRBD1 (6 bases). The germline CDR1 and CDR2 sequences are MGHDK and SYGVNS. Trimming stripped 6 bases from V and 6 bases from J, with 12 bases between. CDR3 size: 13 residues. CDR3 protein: CASRGALSQPQHF. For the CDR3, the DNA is TGTGCCAGCAGGGGGGCACTCTCTCAGCCCCAGCATTTT.

The CDR3 nucleotides read TGTGCCATCAGGGCCAGCGGGGGATCCTACAATGAGCAGTTCTTC. This gives the protein CAIRASGGSYNEQFF. J is TRBJ2-1 and V is TRBV10-3; 8 bases agree with TRBD2. The CDR3 consists of 15 residues. Germline V gives CDR1 ENHRY, CDR2 SYGVKD. Trimming took 6 bases from V and 1 from J; bases not matched to a gene: 5.

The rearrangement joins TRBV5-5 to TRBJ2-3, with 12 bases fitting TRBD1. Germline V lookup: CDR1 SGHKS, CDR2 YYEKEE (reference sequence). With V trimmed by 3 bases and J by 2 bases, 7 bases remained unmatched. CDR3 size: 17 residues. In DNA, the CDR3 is TGTGCCAGCAGCTCCTACGGGACAGGGGGCCTCACAGATACGCAGTATTTT. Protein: CASSSYGTGGLTDTQYF.

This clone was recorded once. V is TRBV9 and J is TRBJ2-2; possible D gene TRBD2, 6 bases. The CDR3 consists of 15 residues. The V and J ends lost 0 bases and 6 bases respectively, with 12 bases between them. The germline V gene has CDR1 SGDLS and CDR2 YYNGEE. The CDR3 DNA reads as TGTGCCAGCAGCGTAGATGGGGGGTCGGCCGGGGAGCTGTTTTTT. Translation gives CASSVDGGSAGELFF.

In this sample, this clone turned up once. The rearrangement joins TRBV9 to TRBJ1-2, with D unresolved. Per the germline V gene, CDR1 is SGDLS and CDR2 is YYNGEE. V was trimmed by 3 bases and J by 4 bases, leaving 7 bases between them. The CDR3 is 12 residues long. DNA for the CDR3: TGTGCCAGCAGCGCCCAGGCCTATGGCTACACCTTC. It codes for CASSAQAYGYTF.

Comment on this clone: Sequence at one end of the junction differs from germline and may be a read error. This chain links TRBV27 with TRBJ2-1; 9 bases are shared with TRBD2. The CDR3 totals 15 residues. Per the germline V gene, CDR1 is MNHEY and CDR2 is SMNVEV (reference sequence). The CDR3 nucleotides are TGTGCCAGCAGTTTTCCCGGGACTAGCTACAGTGAGCAGTTCTTC. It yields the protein CASSFPGTSYSEQFF.

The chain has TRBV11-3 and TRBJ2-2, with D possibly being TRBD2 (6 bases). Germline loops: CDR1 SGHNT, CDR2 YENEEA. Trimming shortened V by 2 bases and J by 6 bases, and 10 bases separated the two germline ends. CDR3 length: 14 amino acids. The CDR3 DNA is TGTGCCAGCAGCTTACCCGAGCGGGCCGGGGAGCTGTTTTTT. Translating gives CASSLPERAGELFF.

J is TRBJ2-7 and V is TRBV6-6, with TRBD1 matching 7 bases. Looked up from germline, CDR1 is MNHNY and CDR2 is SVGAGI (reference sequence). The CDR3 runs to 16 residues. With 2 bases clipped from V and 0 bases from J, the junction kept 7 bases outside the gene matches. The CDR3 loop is CASSYPRTGSSYEQYF. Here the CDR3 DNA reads TGTGCCAGCAGTTACCCAAGGACAGGCAGCTCCTACGAGCAGTACTTC.